This T cell receptor beta chain was sequenced during a study of shared clonotypes between healthy human individuals (dated by TCRdb to 2020 to 2021). Notes on the research overall: Three men and a couple of women, aged 18 to 49 years, made up the cohort. For each donor, CD4 naive and CD4 memory were each run on three plates, CD8 naive on two plates, and CD8 memory on one plate. The study deeply sequenced blood TCR repertoires of roughly five healthy adults to estimate repertoire size and the extent of clonotype sharing between individuals. Per donor, leukapheresis produced somewhere between about 0.85 and 9.5 billion PBMCs. Libraries were prepared and TCR repertoires were sequenced by different laboratories using diverse techniques, in order to increase sequencing depth and limit assay-specific biases.

TCR CDR3 regions were amplified from genomic DNA by multiplex PCR using the deep immunoSEQ assay. Extracted genomic DNA from each cell subset was distributed evenly across all wells of several immunoSEQ 96-well plates, and each plate was treated as a replicate. For sorted subsets, about 0.2 ug genomic DNA, equal to 25,000 to 35,000 T cell genomes, was loaded into each replicate PCR. Purified libraries were quantified with a Qubit 3.0 fluorometer, sized on a Bioanalyzer 2100, and re-quantified with the KAPA Library Quantification kit. Each immunoSEQ 96-well plate was sequenced on its own single-read 150-cycle Illumina NextSeq 550 flow cell. Concerning the study's data processing: Because the immunoSEQ output held only junctional sequences and lacked quality scores, the filtering could not match the filtering applied to full-length reads. Sequences were annotated with PyIR, a Python wrapper for IgBLAST v1.9, and V/J genes and CDR3 were assigned using IMGT germline references. Reads were removed for weak V/J assignments (E-value above 1e-6), missing CDR3, stop codons, out-of-frame junctions, or ambiguous translated residues. V3J clonotypes were defined by identical inferred V gene, J gene, and CDR3 amino acid sequence. Percentage overlap between repertoires was calculated by dividing the number of shared unique clonotypes by the size of the smaller repertoire. Repertoire richness was assessed with RTK rarefaction, the Chao1 estimator, and Recon v2.1 estimates of unobserved clonotypes. For all TCRbeta clonotypes obtained by the gDNA method from several donors, generation probabilities were computed with OLGA. This is the immuneACCESS table as TCRdb keeps it, with only in-frame sequences that have V and J called. A part of the clones is gone; compared with another copy, unresolved V genes explain less than half, and the rest is unexplained. V and J calls plus clone size are reproduced from that table; the DNA served to infer D and trimming. This sample lists under 2.5 million clones; around 92% were detected once. Around 0.35% of the sample belongs to the ten largest clones.

To note about this clone: Its antigen has not been determined. Base qualities are not provided; no much larger clone lies one nucleotide away.

Donors were healthy HIV-negative adults with no recently reported acute infections or vaccinations. Only Caucasian adults living in Nashville, Tennessee, USA were represented among the donors. CD4+ T cells were enriched through magnetic negative selection, after which naive cells were positively selected on CD45RA and the remaining negative fraction served as the memory subset. Blood was obtained by leukapheresis, after which PBMCs were separated by Ficoll-Histopaque density gradient centrifugation and cryopreserved in liquid nitrogen vapor phase. Purity and quantity of every magnetically sorted T cell population were checked by analytical flow cytometry. Genomic DNA was isolated from each sorted fraction and quantified by UV absorbance on a Nanodrop 2000c. Study-wide findings and limitations: Naive subsets generally had larger estimated clonotype richness than memory subsets did. Pairwise subsampling indicated that sequencing depth was expected to affect the degree of clonotype sharing among donors. Incomplete sequencing was indicated by rarefaction of sorted-subset datasets, despite the large sequencing depth. The genetic and exposure-history diversity represented was limited by the small number of donors. Sharing across a few donors was observed for about 5% of naive CD4, 3% to 3.5% of naive CD8, 2.3% of memory CD4, and approximately 0.41% of memory CD8 clonotypes. Compared with non-shared clonotypes, clonotypes shared by all four sorted-subset donors had higher generation probabilities. Sampling was restricted to blood, and TCR repertoires in tissue are likely to differ from TCR repertoires in blood.

Relative to germline, V is 0 bases shorter and J is 7 bases shorter, with 29 bases between their ends. Including the terminal cysteine and phenylalanine, the CDR3 comprises 19 residues. Of all the DNA, just the CDR3 is kept, 57 bases in frame from base 1. Via the germline V gene, CDR1 is SGHRS and CDR2 YFSETQ. The chain uses TRBV5-1 and TRBJ2-7; the D match is possibly TRBD1 or TRBD2, with 6 bases aligned in each. This TCR came from a man aged 18 to 30 in good health. Some clones in this sample may be carry-over from other donors' samples. Sequencing used naive CD4+ T cells from PBMCs. The meaning of the sample's cell subset or site label: CD45RA+ positively selected. The base sequence is TGCGCCAGCAGCTTGGGATCTACGAGGGGGGTCGGGACCAATCAGGAGCAGTACTTC. Translated, it reads CASSLGSTRGVGTNQEQYF.